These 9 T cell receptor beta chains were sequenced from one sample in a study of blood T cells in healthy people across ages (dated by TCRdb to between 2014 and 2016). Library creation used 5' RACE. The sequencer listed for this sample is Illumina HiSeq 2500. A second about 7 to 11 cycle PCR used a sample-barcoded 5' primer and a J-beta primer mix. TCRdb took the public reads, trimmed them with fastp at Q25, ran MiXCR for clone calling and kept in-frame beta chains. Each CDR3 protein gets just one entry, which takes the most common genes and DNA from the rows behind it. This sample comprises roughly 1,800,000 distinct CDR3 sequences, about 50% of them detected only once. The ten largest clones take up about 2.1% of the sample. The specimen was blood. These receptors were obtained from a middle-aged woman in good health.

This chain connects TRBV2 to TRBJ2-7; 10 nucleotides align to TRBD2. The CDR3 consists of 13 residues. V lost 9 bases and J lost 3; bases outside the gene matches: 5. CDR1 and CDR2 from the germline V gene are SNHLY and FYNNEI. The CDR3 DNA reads TGTGCCAGTCAGCGGGGGGGGCTCTACGAGCAGTACTTC. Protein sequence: CASQRGGLYEQYF.

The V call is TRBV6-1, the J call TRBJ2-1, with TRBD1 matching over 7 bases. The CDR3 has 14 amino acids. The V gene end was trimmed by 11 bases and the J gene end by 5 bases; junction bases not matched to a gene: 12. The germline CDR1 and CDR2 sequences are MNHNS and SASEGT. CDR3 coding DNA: TGTGCCTCTACTCCCGGGACAGCGAACAATGAGCAGTTCTTC. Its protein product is CASTPGTANNEQFF.

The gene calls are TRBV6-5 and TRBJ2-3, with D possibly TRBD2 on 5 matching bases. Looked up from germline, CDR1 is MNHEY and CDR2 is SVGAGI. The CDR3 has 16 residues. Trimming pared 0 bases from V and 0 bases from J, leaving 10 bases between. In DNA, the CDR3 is TGTGCCAGCAGTTACTCGCTAGCCACCAGCACAGATACGCAGTATTTT. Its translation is CASSYSLATSTDTQYF.

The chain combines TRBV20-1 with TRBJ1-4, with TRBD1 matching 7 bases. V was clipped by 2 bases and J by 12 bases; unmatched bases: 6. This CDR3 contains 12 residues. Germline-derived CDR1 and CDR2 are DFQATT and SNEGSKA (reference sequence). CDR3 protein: CSARIPGGELFF. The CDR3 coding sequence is TGCAGTGCTAGAATCCCAGGGGGGGAACTGTTTTTT.

The CDR3 DNA follows: TGCAGTGCCGCGGGACAGGGGGACTTGTCCTACAATGAGCAGTTCTTC. Its protein is CSAAGQGDLSYNEQFF. The rearrangement uses TRBV20-1 and TRBJ2-1, with 11 bases lining up with TRBD1. The CDR3 runs to 16 residues. Trimming cost V 6 bases and J 1 base; bases outside gene matches: 8. CDR1 is DFQATT and CDR2 is SNEGSKA in the germline V gene (reference sequence).

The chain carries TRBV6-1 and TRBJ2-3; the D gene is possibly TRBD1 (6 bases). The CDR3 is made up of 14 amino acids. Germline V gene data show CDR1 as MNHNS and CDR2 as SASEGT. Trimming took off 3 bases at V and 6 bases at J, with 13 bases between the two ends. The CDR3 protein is CASSDVAQGDTQYF. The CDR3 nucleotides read TGTGCCAGCAGTGATGTGGCCCAGGGGGATACGCAGTATTTT.

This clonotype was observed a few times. CDR3 residues: CSAIPLIDGPYEQYF. The CDR3 DNA reads TGCAGTGCTATCCCCCTAATCGACGGACCCTACGAGCAGTACTTC. The J gene is TRBJ2-7, the V gene TRBV20-1; D is uncertain. CDR1 is DFQATT, CDR2 SNEGSKA, per germline (reference sequence). This CDR3 region has 15 residues. The germline V and J ends were trimmed by 4 bases and 2 bases, with 18 bases remaining between them.

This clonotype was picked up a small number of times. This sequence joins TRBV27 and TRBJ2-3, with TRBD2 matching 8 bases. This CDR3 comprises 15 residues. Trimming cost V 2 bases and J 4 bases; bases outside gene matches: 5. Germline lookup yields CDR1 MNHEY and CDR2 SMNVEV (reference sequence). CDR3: CASSLLAGFADTQYF. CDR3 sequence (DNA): TGTGCCAGCAGTTTACTAGCGGGCTTCGCAGATACGCAGTATTTT.

This CDR3 reads CATTSTSVDTQYF. CDR3 nucleotide sequence: TGTGCCACCACTTCCACTAGCGTGGATACGCAGTATTTT. J is TRBJ2-3 and V is TRBV24-1; TRBD2 matches 7 bases. The trim removed 8 bases at V and 6 bases at J, leaving 7 bases unmatched. Per the germline V gene, CDR1 is KGHDR and CDR2 is SFDVKD. The length of the CDR3 is 13 residues.